Below, 19 T cell receptor beta chains from the same sample are listed, as sequenced in a study of shared clonotypes between healthy human individuals. CD8 cells classed as naive were CD45RO-negative and positively selected for CCR7, excluding terminally differentiated effector memory CD45RA+ cells. Data came from immunoSEQ multiplex PCR; TCRdb stores just in-frame clones and leaves some out. This sample has hundreds of thousands of clones, with almost 95% found just once. Sequenced: naive CD8+ T cells sorted from blood. The receptors here all came from a man younger than 45 in good health.

This clone was detected once. This chain connects TRBV7-9 to TRBJ2-2, with a possible D match to TRBD1 (6 bases). CDR1 is SEHNR and CDR2 is FQNEAQ in the germline V gene (reference sequence). V was cut by 5 bases and J by 4 bases, with 14 bases left in between. The CDR3 has 15 residues. The chain's CDR3 is CASSADRSITGELFF. The CDR3 nucleotides are TGTGCCAGCAGCGCCGACAGGTCGATCACCGGGGAGCTGTTTTTT.

The genes are TRBV28 and TRBJ2-3; D is perhaps TRBD2 (6 bases). The ends were cut back, 4 bases at V and 5 bases at J, with 25 bases in the middle. The CDR3 covers 18 residues. Germline lookup yields CDR1 MDHEN and CDR2 SYDVKM. The CDR3 here is CASSSPPLGAGLQDTQYF. Written as DNA, the CDR3 is TGTGCCAGCAGTTCCCCCCCCTTGGGAGCGGGCCTCCAAGATACGCAGTATTTT.

Details on this clone: Other DNA sequences from this sample encode an identical CDR3 as well. The rearrangement joins TRBV7-9 to TRBJ1-2, with TRBD1 matching 8 bases. The CDR3 runs to 13 residues. V was pared by 5 bases and J by 3 bases, with 2 bases of the junction left unmatched. From germline, CDR1 is SEHNR and CDR2 FQNEAQ (reference sequence). The CDR3 DNA sequence: TGTGCCAGCAGCGGGACAGGTGACTATGGCTACACCTTC. Its protein is CASSGTGDYGYTF.

Written as DNA, the CDR3 is TGTGCCAGCAGCCACCGAACTGCGGACAGTTACAATCAGCCCCAGCATTTT. Translated: CASSHRTADSYNQPQHF. The chain carries TRBV5-8 and TRBJ1-5; the D gene is possibly TRBD1 (6 bases). V lost 4 bases and J 3 bases, leaving 20 bases between the germline ends. This CDR3 is 17 amino acids long. Germline CDR1 is SGHTS and CDR2 is YDEGEE.

This chain uses TRBV28 with TRBJ2-7; maybe TRBD2 (6 bases). Germline assignment: CDR1 MDHEN and CDR2 SYDVKM. The CDR3 is 19 residues long. Trimming took off 6 bases at V and 7 bases at J, with 34 bases between the two ends. The CDR3 region has the DNA TGTGCCAGCAGCACGCATACTTCGACAAAGATAGGGAGGACCGGGGAGCAGTACTTC. This gives the protein CASSTHTSTKIGRTGEQYF.

The rearrangement uses TRBV5-1 and TRBJ1-1; D unresolved. Looked up from germline, CDR1 is SGHRS and CDR2 is YFSETQ. Trimming pared 0 bases from V and 2 bases from J, leaving 11 bases between. The CDR3 spans 15 residues. In DNA form, the CDR3 reads TGCGCCAGCAGCTTGGTTTCGGGGAGTAACACTGAAGCTTTCTTT. Its protein product is CASSLVSGSNTEAFF.

The V gene is TRBV6-1, the J gene TRBJ2-7, with D perhaps matching TRBD2 (5 bases). CDR1 and CDR2 (germline): MNHNS, SASEGT. Trimming shortened V by 1 base and J by 6 bases, and 13 bases separated the two germline ends. CDR3 size: 14 residues. The CDR3 region has the DNA TGTGCCAGCAGTGAAGGCGGGTCCCGACTCGAGCAGTACTTC. Translating it yields CASSEGGSRLEQYF.

The chain links TRBV11-1 to TRBJ2-1, with 8 positions matching TRBD2. Germline V lookup: CDR1 SGHAT, CDR2 FQDESV (reference sequence). With V trimmed by 4 bases and J by 1 base, 12 bases remained unmatched. This CDR3 region has 18 residues. The CDR3 protein is CASSSDETSALSYNEQFF. The CDR3 DNA reads as TGTGCCAGCAGCTCGGATGAGACTAGCGCCCTGTCCTACAATGAGCAGTTCTTC.

The V call is TRBV13, the J call TRBJ2-7; 9 nucleotides align to TRBD1. V shed 5 bases, J shed 5 bases, and the junction held 10 bases outside the gene matches. The CDR3 is 15 residues long. CDR1 is PRHDT and CDR2 is FYEKMQ in the germline V gene (reference sequence). DNA for the CDR3: TGTGCCAGCAGCCACAGGGACAGGGTTGTCCACGAGCAGTACTTC. It encodes CASSHRDRVVHEQYF. Variable domain in full (rest from reference TRBV13 and TRBJ2-7): AAGVIQSPRHLIKEKRETATLKCYPIPRHDTVYWYQQGPGQDPQFLISFYEKMQSDKGSIPDRFSAQQFSDYHSELNMSSLELGDSALYFCASSHRDRVVHEQYFGPGTRLTVT.

V usage is TRBV5-1 and J usage is TRBJ2-5; D is ambiguous. The length of the CDR3 is 14 residues. V lost 4 bases and J 3 bases, leaving 13 bases between the germline ends. The germline gives CDR1 SGHRS, CDR2 YFSETQ. The CDR3 sequence: CASSPVIEEETQYF. CDR3 DNA sequence: TGCGCCAGCAGCCCGGTAATAGAAGAAGAGACCCAGTACTTC.

The rearrangement joins TRBV29-1 to TRBJ1-1, with 11 bases lining up with TRBD1. Germline CDR1 SQVTM, CDR2 ANQGSEA. The CDR3 is 13 residues long. V shed 7 bases and J 11 bases; nucleotides not matched to a gene: 12. The CDR3 DNA follows: TGCAGCGATATAGGGACAGGGGGTGATGTGGCTTTCTTT. Translating gives CSDIGTGGDVAFF.

This clone was seen a handful of times. The J gene is TRBJ2-4, the V gene TRBV5-4; TRBD2 aligns across 10 bases. Losses at the gene ends were 4 bases for V and 7 bases for J; bases not matched to a gene: 11. The CDR3 runs 16 residues. Germline CDR1 SGHNT, CDR2 YYREEE (reference sequence). CDR3 sequence: CASSLRAGGPENIQYF. In DNA form, the CDR3 reads TGTGCCAGCAGCCTCAGAGCGGGAGGGCCGGAGAACATTCAGTACTTC.

This chain connects TRBV4-3 to TRBJ2-7, with TRBD2 matching over 7 bases. This CDR3 comprises 14 residues. Germline V gene sequence: CDR1 LGHNA, CDR2 YSLEER. The trim removed 6 bases at V and 7 bases at J, leaving 12 bases unmatched. CDR3 in DNA: TGCGCCAGCAGACAGGCCCCCGGACTAGGGGAGCAGTACTTC. Protein: CASRQAPGLGEQYF.

The V gene is TRBV7-6, the J gene TRBJ2-1; D may be TRBD2 (6 bases). V lost 3 bases and J lost 8, with 14 bases in between. The CDR3 length is 14 residues. The germline CDR1 and CDR2 sequences are SGHVS and FNYEAQ. CDR3 sequence: CASSFGTGSYEQFF. In DNA, the CDR3 is TGTGCCAGCAGCTTCGGGACCGGGAGCTATGAGCAGTTCTTC.

The V and J genes are TRBV7-2 and TRBJ2-3; D is unresolved. CDR1 and CDR2 from the germline V gene are SGHTA and FQGNSA. This CDR3 is built from 13 residues. The ends were cut back, 1 base at V and 0 bases at J, with 2 bases in the middle. This CDR3 reads CASSLVSTDTQYF. DNA for the CDR3: TGTGCCAGCAGCTTAGTAAGCACAGATACGCAGTATTTT.

V is TRBV7-9 and J is TRBJ2-5, with TRBD2 matching over 13 bases. Germline V gene sequence: CDR1 SEHNR, CDR2 FQNEAQ (reference sequence). This CDR3 is 17 amino acids long. V lost 3 bases, J lost 2 bases, and 6 bases stayed unmatched. CDR3 protein: CASSLGTSGTRQETQYF. The CDR3 DNA sequence: TGTGCCAGCAGCTTGGGGACTAGCGGGACCCGACAAGAGACCCAGTACTTC.

The genes are TRBV13 and TRBJ2-7; 8 nucleotides match TRBD2. Per the germline V gene, CDR1 is PRHDT and CDR2 is FYEKMQ (reference sequence). With 5 bases clipped from V and 4 bases from J, the junction kept 10 bases outside the gene matches. CDR3 length: 15 residues. As DNA, the CDR3 is TGTGCCAGCAGCGTCGGACTAGCAAGGTCGTACGAGCAGTACTTC. This gives the protein CASSVGLARSYEQYF.

This chain connects TRBV5-1 to TRBJ2-2; no clear D. This CDR3 is built from 15 residues. Trimming pared 2 bases from V and 2 bases from J, leaving 10 bases between. The germline gives CDR1 SGHRS, CDR2 YFSETQ. CDR3 nucleotides: TGCGCCAGCAGCTTAGGAGAAACCAACACCGGGGAGCTGTTTTTT. Protein: CASSLGETNTGELFF.

This clone was counted a few times. The V call is TRBV28, the J call TRBJ1-5, with D hard to call. The CDR3 has 18 residues. Germline CDR1 MDHEN, CDR2 SYDVKM. Between the trimmed V and J ends, which lost 2 bases and 2 bases, there was a span of 19 bases. This chain's CDR3 is CASSLPSRVRDGNQPQHF. The CDR3, as DNA: TGTGCCAGCAGTTTACCCTCCCGGGTTCGGGATGGCAATCAGCCCCAGCATTTT.